This TCR beta chain came from a study of cytomegalovirus exposure and HLA in healthy donors. It was with 60 Vbeta and 13 Jbeta primers that the PCR ran. Sequencing used immunoSEQ multiplex PCR; TCRdb keeps in-frame clones, though not all of them. Of approximately 150,000 clones in the sample, under 80% were seen once. CDR1 is SGHDT, CDR2 YYEEEE, per germline. The trim removed 4 bases at V and 1 base at J, leaving 8 bases unmatched. This CDR3 has 15 amino acids. Overall study findings and caveats: Confirmation was obtained in vitro that a few CMV-associated chains are specific for CMV antigens. In a later analysis, HLA-associated beta chains showed higher expansion and lower generation probabilities than comparable chains.

This clone has just a few counts. What it recognizes is unknown. The rearrangement joins TRBV5-6 to TRBJ2-7, with 7 bases that match TRBD1. The clonotype originates from a woman aged 50 to 60 in good health and CMV-seropositive. The sequenced sample was PBMCs. CDR3 DNA: TGTGCCAGCAGCACCCAAGTACAGGGGTCCTACGAGCAGTACTTC. The encoded protein is CASSTQVQGSYEQYF.